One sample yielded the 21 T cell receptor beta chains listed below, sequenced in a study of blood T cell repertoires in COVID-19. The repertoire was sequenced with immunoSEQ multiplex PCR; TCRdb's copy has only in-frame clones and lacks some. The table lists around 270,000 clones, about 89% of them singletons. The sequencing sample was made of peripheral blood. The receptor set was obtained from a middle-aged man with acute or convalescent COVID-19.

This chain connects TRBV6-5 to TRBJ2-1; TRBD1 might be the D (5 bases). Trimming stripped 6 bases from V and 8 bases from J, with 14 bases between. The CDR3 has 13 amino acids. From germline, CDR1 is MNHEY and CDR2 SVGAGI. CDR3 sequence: CASSSPQGHEQFF. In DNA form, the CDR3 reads TGTGCCAGCAGCTCTCCGCAGGGCCATGAGCAGTTCTTC.

The CDR3 nucleotides are TGTGCCACCAGTGGTGGACAGGGGGCCCGTGAGCAGTTCTTC. Translating it yields CATSGGQGAREQFF. This chain joins TRBV24-1 and TRBJ2-1; TRBD1 matches 11 bases. Germline CDR1 is KGHDR and CDR2 is SFDVKD. This CDR3 has 14 residues. V dropped 5 bases and J dropped 9; count of bases not matched to a gene: 5.

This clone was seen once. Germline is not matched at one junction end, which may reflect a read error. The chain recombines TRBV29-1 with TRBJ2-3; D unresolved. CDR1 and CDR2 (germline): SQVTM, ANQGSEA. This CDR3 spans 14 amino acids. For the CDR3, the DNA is TGCAGCGTTCAAGAGCGTACTAGCACAGATACGCAGTATTTT. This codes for CSVQERTSTDTQYF.

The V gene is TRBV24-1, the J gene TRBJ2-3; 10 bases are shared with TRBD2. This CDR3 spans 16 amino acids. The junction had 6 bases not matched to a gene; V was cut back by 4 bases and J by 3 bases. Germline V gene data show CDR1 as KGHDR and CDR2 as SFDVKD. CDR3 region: CATSDQSGGETDTQYF. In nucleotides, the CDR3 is TGTGCCACCAGTGACCAGAGCGGGGGGGAAACAGATACGCAGTATTTT.

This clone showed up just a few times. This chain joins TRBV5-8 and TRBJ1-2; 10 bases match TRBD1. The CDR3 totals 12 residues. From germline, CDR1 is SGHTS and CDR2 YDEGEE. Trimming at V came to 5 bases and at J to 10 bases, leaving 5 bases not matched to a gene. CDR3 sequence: CASSWGQGTYTF. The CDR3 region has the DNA TGTGCCAGCAGTTGGGGACAGGGGACCTACACCTTC.

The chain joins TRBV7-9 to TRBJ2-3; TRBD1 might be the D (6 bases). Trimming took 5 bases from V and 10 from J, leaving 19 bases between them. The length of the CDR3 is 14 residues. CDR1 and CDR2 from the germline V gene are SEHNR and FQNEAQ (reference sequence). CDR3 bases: TGTGCCAGCAGCCGGGTGAACCAACAGGGTCCGCAGTATTTT. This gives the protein CASSRVNQQGPQYF.

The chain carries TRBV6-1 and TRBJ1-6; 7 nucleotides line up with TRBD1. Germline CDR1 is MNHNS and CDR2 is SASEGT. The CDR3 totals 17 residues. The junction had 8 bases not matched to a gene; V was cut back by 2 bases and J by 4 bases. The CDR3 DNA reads TGTGCCAGCAGTGAACCCCCCCGGGGACAGTATAATTCACCCCTCCACTTT. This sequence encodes CASSEPPRGQYNSPLHF.

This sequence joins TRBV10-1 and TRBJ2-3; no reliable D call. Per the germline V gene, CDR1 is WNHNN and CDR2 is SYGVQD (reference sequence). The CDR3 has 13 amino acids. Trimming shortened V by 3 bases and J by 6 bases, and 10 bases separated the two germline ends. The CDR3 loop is CASSENHRDTQYF. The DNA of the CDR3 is TGCGCCAGCAGTGAAAATCATCGGGATACGCAGTATTTT.

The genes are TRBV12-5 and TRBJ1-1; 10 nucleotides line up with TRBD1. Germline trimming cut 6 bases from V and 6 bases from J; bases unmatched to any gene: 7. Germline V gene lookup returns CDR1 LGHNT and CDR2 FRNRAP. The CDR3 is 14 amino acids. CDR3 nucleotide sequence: TGTGCTAGTGGCCTAGGAGGACAGGGGGCTGAAGCTTTCTTT. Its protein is CASGLGGQGAEAFF.

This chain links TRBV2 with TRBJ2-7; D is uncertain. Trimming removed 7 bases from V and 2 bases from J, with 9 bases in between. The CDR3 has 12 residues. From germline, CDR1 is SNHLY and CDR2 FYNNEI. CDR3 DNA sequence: TGTGCCAGCATGAGGTCCGCCTACGAGCAGTACTTC. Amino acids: CASMRSAYEQYF.

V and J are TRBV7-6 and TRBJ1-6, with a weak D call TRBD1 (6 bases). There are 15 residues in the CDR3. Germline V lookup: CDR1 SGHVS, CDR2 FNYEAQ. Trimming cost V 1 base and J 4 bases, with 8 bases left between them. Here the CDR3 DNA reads TGTGCCAGCAGCTTAGAGGGACAATATAATTCACCCCTCCACTTT. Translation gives CASSLEGQYNSPLHF.

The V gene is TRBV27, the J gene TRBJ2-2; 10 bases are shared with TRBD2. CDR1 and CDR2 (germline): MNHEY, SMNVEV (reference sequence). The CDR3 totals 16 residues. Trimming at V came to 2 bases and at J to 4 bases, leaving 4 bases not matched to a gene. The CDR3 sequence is CASSLLAGVSTGELFF. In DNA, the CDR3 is TGTGCCAGCAGTTTACTAGCGGGGGTCTCCACCGGGGAGCTGTTTTTT.

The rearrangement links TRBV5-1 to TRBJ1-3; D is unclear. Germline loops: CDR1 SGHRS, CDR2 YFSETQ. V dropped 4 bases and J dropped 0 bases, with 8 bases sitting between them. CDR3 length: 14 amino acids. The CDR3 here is CASSQDSSGNTIYF. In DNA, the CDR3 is TGCGCCAGCAGCCAGGATAGCTCTGGAAACACCATATATTTT.

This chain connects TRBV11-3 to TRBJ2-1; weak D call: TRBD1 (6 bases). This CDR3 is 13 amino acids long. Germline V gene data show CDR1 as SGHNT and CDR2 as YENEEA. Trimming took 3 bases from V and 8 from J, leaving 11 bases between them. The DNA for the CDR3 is TGTGCCAGCAGCTTGGGGGCCCCGTATGAGCAGTTCTTC. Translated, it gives CASSLGAPYEQFF.

The CDR3 protein is CASTTQPNTEAFF. CDR3 bases: TGCGCCAGCACTACACAGCCGAACACTGAAGCTTTCTTT. V is TRBV23-1 and J is TRBJ1-1; D is uncertain. TRBV23-1 is classed as an ORF, of uncertain function. Trimming cost V 7 bases and J 1 base, with 10 bases left between them. This CDR3 is 13 amino acids long.

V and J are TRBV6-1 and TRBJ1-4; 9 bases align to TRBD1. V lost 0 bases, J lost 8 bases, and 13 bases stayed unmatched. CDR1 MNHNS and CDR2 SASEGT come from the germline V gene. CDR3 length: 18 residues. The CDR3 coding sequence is TGTGCCAGCAGTGAAGCGCTGGGACAGGGCCCTCTTACAGAAAAACTGTTTTTT. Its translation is CASSEALGQGPLTEKLFF.

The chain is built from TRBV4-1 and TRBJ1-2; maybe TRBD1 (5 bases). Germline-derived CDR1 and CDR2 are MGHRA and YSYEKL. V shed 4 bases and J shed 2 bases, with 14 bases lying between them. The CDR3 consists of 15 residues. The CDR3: CASSPTLTANYGYTF. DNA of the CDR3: TGCGCCAGCAGCCCCACCCTGACAGCAAACTATGGCTACACCTTC.

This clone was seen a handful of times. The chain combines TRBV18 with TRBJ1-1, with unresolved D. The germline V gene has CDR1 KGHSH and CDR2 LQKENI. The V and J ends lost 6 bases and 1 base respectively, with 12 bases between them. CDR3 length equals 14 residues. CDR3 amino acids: CASSPGRPNTEAFF. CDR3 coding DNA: TGTGCCAGCTCTCCGGGTCGGCCGAACACTGAAGCTTTCTTT.

The CDR3 loop reads CASSPIDRVLDEQFF. The CDR3 DNA reads as TGTGCCAGCAGTCCCATCGACAGGGTCTTGGATGAGCAGTTCTTC. This chain joins TRBV27 and TRBJ2-1, with TRBD1 identical over 7 bases. The germline gives CDR1 MNHEY, CDR2 SMNVEV (reference sequence). The trim removed 5 bases at V and 8 bases at J, leaving 12 bases unmatched. The CDR3 is 15 amino acids.

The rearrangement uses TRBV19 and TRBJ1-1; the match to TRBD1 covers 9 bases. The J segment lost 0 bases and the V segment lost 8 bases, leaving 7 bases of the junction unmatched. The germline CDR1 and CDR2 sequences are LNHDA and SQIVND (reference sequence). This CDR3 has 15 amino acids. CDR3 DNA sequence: TGTGCCAGTGGGACAGGGTGGGGGATGAACACTGAAGCTTTCTTT. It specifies CASGTGWGMNTEAFF.

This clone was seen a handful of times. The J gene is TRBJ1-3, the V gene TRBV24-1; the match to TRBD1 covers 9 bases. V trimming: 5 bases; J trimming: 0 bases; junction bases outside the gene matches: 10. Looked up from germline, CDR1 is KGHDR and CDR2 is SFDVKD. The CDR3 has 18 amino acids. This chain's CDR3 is CATSVRDRAFYSGNTIYF. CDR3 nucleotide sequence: TGTGCCACCAGTGTTAGGGACAGGGCCTTTTACTCTGGAAACACCATATATTTT.